The 27 T cell receptor beta chains below all came from one sample that was sequenced in a study of cytomegalovirus exposure and HLA in healthy donors. The PCR made use of 60 Vbeta and 13 Jbeta primers. Produced via immunoSEQ multiplex PCR; TCRdb's table is partial and in-frame only. Of fewer than 150,000 clones in the sample, about 61% were seen once. The material sequenced was PBMCs. The source of these receptors is a man younger than 35 in good health and CMV-seropositive.

The chain combines TRBV18 with TRBJ2-3; maybe TRBD2 (5 bases). Trimming stripped 3 bases from V and 1 base from J, with 8 bases between. CDR1 and CDR2 from the germline V gene are KGHSH and LQKENI. This CDR3 is 14 amino acids long. The CDR3, as DNA: TGTGCCAGCTCACCTGTCGGGGGCACAGATACGCAGTATTTT. Amino acids: CASSPVGGTDTQYF.

V is TRBV6-4 and J is TRBJ2-2; perhaps TRBD1 as D (5 bases). Trimming took 6 bases from V and 6 from J, leaving 14 bases between them. This CDR3 region has 14 residues. Germline values: CDR1 MRHNA, CDR2 SNTAGT. The DNA of the CDR3 is TGTGCCAGCAGAGAAAATCAGGGCTCCGGGGAGCTGTTTTTT. Amino acids: CASRENQGSGELFF.

The chain combines TRBV6-5 with TRBJ2-1, with D possibly TRBD1 on 6 matching bases. V was shortened by 6 bases and J by 2 bases, with 8 bases between the two germline ends. Germline CDR1 and CDR2: MNHEY and SVGAGI. This CDR3 has 13 residues. The CDR3 sequence: CASSHRAYNEQFF. The CDR3 DNA sequence: TGTGCCAGCAGCCACAGGGCCTACAATGAGCAGTTCTTC.

The sample holds one count of this clone. This chain uses TRBV9 with TRBJ2-3, with a possible D match to TRBD1 (5 bases). The length of the CDR3 is 18 residues. Germline CDR1 SGDLS, CDR2 YYNGEE. V was pared by 4 bases and J by 0 bases, with 21 bases between. The CDR3 sequence: CASSPRDIWGLSTDTQYF. CDR3 sequence (DNA): TGTGCCAGCAGCCCCCGCGATATTTGGGGCCTAAGCACAGATACGCAGTATTTT.

This chain joins TRBV7-3 and TRBJ2-3; TRBD2 aligns across 10 bases. Trimming removed 6 bases from V and 4 bases from J; junction bases left unmatched: 4. CDR3 length: 14 residues. CDR1 is SGHTA, CDR2 FQGTGA, per germline. In DNA form, the CDR3 reads TGTGCCAGCAGTCGAGGACTAGCGGCAGATACGCAGTATTTT. Amino acids: CASSRGLAADTQYF.

The rearrangement links TRBV5-1 to TRBJ2-3; 7 bases agree with TRBD1. CDR1 and CDR2 (germline): SGHRS, YFSETQ. The CDR3 contains 15 residues. With 4 bases clipped from V and 0 bases from J, the junction kept 5 bases outside the gene matches. CDR3 nucleotides: TGCGCCAGCAGCCCCGGGACAGATAGCACAGATACGCAGTATTTT. This encodes CASSPGTDSTDTQYF. The full variable domain, with the rest looked up from reference TRBV5-1 and TRBJ2-3, is KAGVTQTPRYLIKTRGQQVTLSCSPISGHRSVSWYQQTPGQGLQFLFEYFSETQRNKGNFPGRFSGRQFSNSRSEMNVSTLELGDSALYLCASSPGTDSTDTQYFGPGTRLTVL.

The chain carries TRBV9 and TRBJ1-6, with 7 bases matching TRBD1. Germline-derived CDR1 and CDR2 are SGDLS and YYNGEE. Trimming cost V 3 bases and J 13 bases; bases outside gene matches: 7. This CDR3 is built from 13 residues. Here the CDR3 DNA reads TGTGCCAGCAGCGAAGGGGGCATTACGCCCCTCCACTTT. It codes for CASSEGGITPLHF.

This clone appeared a few times. This chain connects TRBV5-1 to TRBJ1-5, with TRBD1 identical over 7 bases. Unmatched junction bases numbered 18, after V lost 4 bases and J lost 5 bases. The CDR3 spans 18 residues. CDR1 and CDR2 from the germline V gene are SGHRS and YFSETQ. CDR3 sequence: CASSPRLPRQGFDQPQHF. Written as DNA, the CDR3 is TGCGCCAGCAGCCCAAGACTTCCAAGACAGGGCTTCGATCAGCCCCAGCATTTT.

V gene TRBV4-2 combines with J gene TRBJ1-1; the match to TRBD1 covers 7 bases. Germline CDR1 LGHNA, CDR2 YNFKEQ. V gave up 3 bases and J gave up 3 bases; unmatched junction bases: 10. The CDR3 is 16 amino acids. CDR3 in DNA: TGTGCCAGCAGCCACTTCAGGGGGGCGGCATACACTGAAGCTTTCTTT. Translation: CASSHFRGAAYTEAFF.

The genes are TRBV2 and TRBJ2-1; weak D call: TRBD1 (6 bases). CDR3 size: 14 residues. V was pared by 7 bases and J by 0 bases, with 10 bases between. Germline loops: CDR1 SNHLY, CDR2 FYNNEI. The CDR3 coding sequence is TGTGCCAGCATAACAGGGAGCTCCTACAATGAGCAGTTCTTC. Protein: CASITGSSYNEQFF.

The chain combines TRBV2 with TRBJ1-1; the match to TRBD1 covers 10 bases. After removal of 7 bases from V and 3 bases from J, the junction contained 2 bases not matched to a gene. This CDR3 spans 13 amino acids. From germline, CDR1 is SNHLY and CDR2 FYNNEI. The CDR3 spells CASNGQGDTEAFF. Here the CDR3 DNA reads TGTGCCAGCAATGGACAGGGGGACACTGAAGCTTTCTTT. The whole variable domain, remainder taken from reference TRBV2 and TRBJ1-1, is EPEVTQTPSHQVTQMGQEVILRCVPISNHLYFYWYRQILGQKVEFLVSFYNNEISEKSEIFDDQFSVERPDGSNFTLKIRSTKLEDSAMYFCASNGQGDTEAFFGQGTRLTVV.

This clone showed up just a few times. V and J are TRBV28 and TRBJ2-6; D is possibly TRBD1 (6 bases). Germline CDR1 MDHEN, CDR2 SYDVKM. The CDR3 runs to 16 residues. The V and J ends lost 3 bases and 1 base respectively, with 10 bases between them. The CDR3 DNA follows: TGTGCCAGCAGTTTCTGGGGGCTGTCTGGGGCCAACGTCCTGACTTTC. This translates into CASSFWGLSGANVLTF.

This rearrangement joins TRBV19 to TRBJ1-5, with 7 bases aligning to TRBD1. The CDR3 sequence is 16 residues long. In germline, CDR1 is LNHDA, CDR2 SQIVND (reference sequence). Trimming removed 3 bases from V and 5 bases from J; junction bases left unmatched: 10. This chain's CDR3 is CASSMPGQFWDQPQHF. CDR3 sequence (DNA): TGTGCCAGTAGTATGCCGGGACAGTTTTGGGATCAGCCCCAGCATTTT. The full variable domain, rest sourced from reference TRBV19 and TRBJ1-5, is DGGITQSPKYLFRKEGQNVTLSCEQNLNHDAMYWYRQDPGQGLRLIYYSQIVNDFQKGDIAEGYSVSREKKESFPLTVTSAQKNPTAFYLCASSMPGQFWDQPQHFGDGTRLSIL.

This chain links TRBV5-1 with TRBJ2-7; the D gene is possibly TRBD2 (6 bases). Germline assignment: CDR1 SGHRS and CDR2 YFSETQ. This CDR3 comprises 14 residues. V dropped 0 bases and J dropped 6 bases, with 13 bases sitting between them. The CDR3 DNA is TGCGCCAGCAGCTTGGCGGCAGGGAGGCGCGAGCAGTACTTC. Translating gives CASSLAAGRREQYF. Full variable domain (outside the CDR3, taken from reference TRBV5-1 and TRBJ2-7): KAGVTQTPRYLIKTRGQQVTLSCSPISGHRSVSWYQQTPGQGLQFLFEYFSETQRNKGNFPGRFSGRQFSNSRSEMNVSTLELGDSALYLCASSLAAGRREQYFGPGTRLTVT.

As regards this clone: The same CDR3 is also encoded by other DNA sequences in this sample. This chain links TRBV6-5 with TRBJ2-3; D is perhaps TRBD2 (5 bases). This CDR3 contains 13 residues. The V end was cut by 6 bases, the J end by 1 base, with 8 bases between. CDR1 and CDR2 from the germline V gene are MNHEY and SVGAGI. Here the CDR3 reads CASRTGGTDTQYF. CDR3 DNA: TGTGCCAGCAGAACCGGGGGCACAGATACGCAGTATTTT.

The rearrangement links TRBV6-5 to TRBJ1-2; TRBD1 agrees at 7 bases. This CDR3 has 14 residues. Germline V gene lookup returns CDR1 MNHEY and CDR2 SVGAGI. V trimming: 5 bases; J trimming: 3 bases; junction bases outside the gene matches: 6. In DNA, the CDR3 is TGTGCCAGCAGTGAAAGGGGGCCCGACTATGGCTACACCTTC. Translation gives CASSERGPDYGYTF.

This chain joins TRBV19 and TRBJ2-5; D is possibly TRBD1 (7 bases). V was shortened by 6 bases and J by 5 bases, with 16 bases between the two germline ends. Germline V gene lookup returns CDR1 LNHDA and CDR2 SQIVND (reference sequence). The CDR3 sequence is 14 residues long. The CDR3 sequence is CASSSGGSGETQYF. In nucleotides, the CDR3 is TGTGCCAGTAGCTCAGGGGGGTCAGGGGAGACCCAGTACTTC.

The chain joins TRBV18 to TRBJ1-5; D uncertain. This CDR3 region has 14 residues. V gave up 3 bases and J gave up 2 bases, with 8 bases separating them. The germline gives CDR1 KGHSH, CDR2 LQKENI. The CDR3 is CASSPAGGNQPQHF. CDR3 bases: TGTGCCAGCTCACCCGCCGGGGGCAATCAGCCCCAGCATTTT.

V and J are TRBV5-1 and TRBJ1-1; TRBD1 agrees at 8 bases. The CDR3 consists of 16 residues. Trimming took 0 bases from V and 0 from J; bases not matched to a gene: 4. CDR1 SGHRS and CDR2 YFSETQ come from the germline V gene. The CDR3, as DNA: TGCGCCAGCAGCTTGGGGGGACAGGCCCTGAACACTGAAGCTTTCTTT. It specifies CASSLGGQALNTEAFF.

The chain has TRBV11-3 and TRBJ2-7; TRBD2 aligns across 7 bases. Trimming at V came to 4 bases and at J to 1 base, leaving 7 bases not matched to a gene. The CDR3 consists of 15 residues. From germline, CDR1 is SGHNT and CDR2 YENEEA. As DNA, the CDR3 is TGTGCCAGCAGCTCCGGACTAGACGTTTCCTACGAGCAGTACTTC. Translated: CASSSGLDVSYEQYF.

This rearrangement joins TRBV25-1 to TRBJ1-1, with a possible D match to TRBD1 (6 bases). Trimming left V 3 bases short and J 7 bases short, with 21 bases between. The CDR3 runs 16 residues. CDR1 MGHDK and CDR2 SYGVNS come from the germline V gene. The CDR3, as DNA: TGTGCCAGCAGTGATACCCCCGGACAGCCCCGAGATGAAGCTTTCTTT. It specifies CASSDTPGQPRDEAFF. The full variable domain, rest sourced from reference TRBV25-1 and TRBJ1-1, is EADIYQTPRYLVIGTGKKITLECSQTMGHDKMYWYQQDPGMELHLIHYSYGVNSTEKGDLSSESTVSRIRTEHFPLTLESARPSHTSQYLCASSDTPGQPRDEAFFGQGTRLTVV.

This sequence joins TRBV28 and TRBJ2-5; the match to TRBD1 covers 8 bases. The CDR3 runs to 13 residues. Germline V gene lookup returns CDR1 MDHEN and CDR2 SYDVKM. The J segment lost 5 bases and the V segment lost 6 bases, leaving 5 bases of the junction unmatched. CDR3 DNA: TGTGCCAGCAGGGGCAGGGGGCGGGAGACCCAGTACTTC. It specifies CASRGRGRETQYF. The entire variable domain, with the rest obtained from reference TRBV28 and TRBJ2-5, is as follows: DVKVTQSSRYLVKRTGEKVFLECVQDMDHENMFWYRQDPGLGLRLIYFSYDVKMKEKGDIPEGYSVSREKKERFSLILESASTNQTSMYLCASRGRGRETQYFGPGTRLLVL.

This clone was detected only a few times. V usage is TRBV11-3 and J usage is TRBJ2-1; tentatively, D is TRBD2 (5 bases). In germline, CDR1 is SGHNT, CDR2 YENEEA. The CDR3 consists of 10 residues. The V end lost 8 bases, the J end lost 7 bases, and 6 bases lay between the germline ends. In DNA form, the CDR3 reads TGTGCCAGCCGAGGGAATGAGCAGTTCTTC. This translates into CASRGNEQFF.

The rearrangement uses TRBV7-2 and TRBJ2-1, with TRBD2 as a possible D gene (6 bases). The germline gives CDR1 SGHTA, CDR2 FQGNSA. The CDR3 is 15 residues long. V was trimmed by 4 bases and J by 4 bases, leaving 14 bases between them. CDR3 protein: CASSSWGGEYNEQFF. DNA of the CDR3: TGTGCCAGCAGCTCCTGGGGAGGAGAATACAATGAGCAGTTCTTC.

This chain connects TRBV15 to TRBJ1-1, with 8 bases matching TRBD1. The ends lost 2 bases at V and 3 bases at J; junction bases unmatched: 8. This CDR3 comprises 16 residues. CDR1 and CDR2 (germline): LNHNV, YYDKDF (reference sequence). The CDR3 region has the DNA TGTGCCACCAGCAGACCCGGACAGGGCCTACACACTGAAGCTTTCTTT. This translates into CATSRPGQGLHTEAFF.

This chain links TRBV5-6 with TRBJ2-3; TRBD2 might be the D (6 bases). Trimming took 4 bases from V and 2 from J, leaving 17 bases between them. Germline CDR1 is SGHDT and CDR2 is YYEEEE. This CDR3 spans 16 amino acids. The CDR3 is CASSIRDLTYTDTQYF. In DNA, the CDR3 is TGTGCCAGCAGCATTAGGGACTTGACATACACAGATACGCAGTATTTT.

The rearrangement uses TRBV28 and TRBJ1-1; TRBD1 agrees at 11 bases. The CDR3 length is 15 residues. V trimming: 6 bases; J trimming: 4 bases; junction bases outside the gene matches: 7. The V gene's germline CDR1 is MDHEN and CDR2 SYDVKM. The CDR3 region has the DNA TGTGCCAGCAGGAGCAGGACAGGGGGCGCCACTGAAGCTTTCTTT. Translating it yields CASRSRTGGATEAFF.